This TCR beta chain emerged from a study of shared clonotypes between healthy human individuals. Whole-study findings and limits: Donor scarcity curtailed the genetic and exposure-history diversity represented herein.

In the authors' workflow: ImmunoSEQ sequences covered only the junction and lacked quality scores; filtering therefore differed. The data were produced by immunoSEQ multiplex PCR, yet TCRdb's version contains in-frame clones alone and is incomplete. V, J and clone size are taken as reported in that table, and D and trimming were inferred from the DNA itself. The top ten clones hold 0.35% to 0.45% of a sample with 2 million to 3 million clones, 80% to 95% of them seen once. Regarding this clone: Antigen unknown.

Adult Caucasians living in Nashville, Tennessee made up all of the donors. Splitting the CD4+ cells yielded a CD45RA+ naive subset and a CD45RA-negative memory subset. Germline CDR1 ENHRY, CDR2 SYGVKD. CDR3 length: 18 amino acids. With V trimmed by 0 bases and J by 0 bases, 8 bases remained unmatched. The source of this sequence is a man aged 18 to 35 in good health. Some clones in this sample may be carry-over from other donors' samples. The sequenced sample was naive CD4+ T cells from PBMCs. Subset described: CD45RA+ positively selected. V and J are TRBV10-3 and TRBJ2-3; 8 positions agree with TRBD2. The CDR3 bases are TGTGCCATCAGTGAGTCCTTGATAGCGGGATCTAGCACAGATACGCAGTATTTT. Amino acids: CAISESLIAGSSTDTQYF.